The entry below describes one T cell receptor (beta chain). The antigen is unknown. TCRdb used MiXCR to reprocess the reads, holding one entry per CDR3 protein. The data contain approximately 770,000 distinct CDR3 sequences, 29% of them singletons. This sample is part of a study of T cell repertoires in cytomegalovirus infection. The overall study: Public TCR beta signatures provided an indication of both CMV infection and a matching HLA type.

Material: cultured CD8+ T cells from PBMCs, obtained from culture after CMV antigen stimulation. The receptor's source is a human donor in good health (CMV status not recorded). Some clones in this sample may be carry-over from other donors' samples.

The CDR3 protein is CASRPPFGGYTDTQYF. The CDR3 nucleotides read TGTGCCAGCAGGCCCCCCTTTGGAGGGTACACAGATACGCAGTATTTT. The chain recombines TRBV28 with TRBJ2-3; a weak D match, TRBD2 (6 bases). V lost 6 bases and J 2 bases, leaving 18 bases between the germline ends. The germline V gene has CDR1 MDHEN and CDR2 SYDVKM. This CDR3 is built from 16 residues.